The 20 T cell receptor beta chains below come from one sample, sequenced in a study of neurological immune-mediated disorders. TCRdb re-analysed the 5' RACE reads in MiXCR, keeping a single row per CDR3 protein. Among about 120,000 distinct CDR3 sequences, approximately 3.2% were seen once, and the ten largest hold over 1%. The sample taken for sequencing was PBMCs. The receptors here all came from a woman in her 30s with multiple sclerosis.

This clonotype was detected ten times or more. CDR3 DNA: TGCAGCGGGAAGGTGGGGACAGATACGCAGTATTTT. Its protein product is CSGKVGTDTQYF. The genes are TRBV29-1 and TRBJ2-3; unclear D gene. Germline lookup yields CDR1 SQVTM and CDR2 ANQGSEA. CDR3 size: 12 residues. Trimming left V 7 bases short and J 3 bases short, with 11 bases between.

This clonotype was counted at least ten times. The gene calls are TRBV5-8 and TRBJ2-7, with D unclear. Trimming left V 4 bases short and J 3 bases short, with 14 bases between. Germline V gives CDR1 SGHTS, CDR2 YDEGEE. The CDR3 sequence is 14 residues long. CDR3 in amino acids: CASSRSPNDYEQYF. The CDR3 nucleotides read TGTGCCAGCAGCCGTTCCCCCAATGACTACGAGCAGTACTTC.

This clonotype was found many times. This chain links TRBV5-1 with TRBJ1-2, with a tentative D call TRBD1 (6 bases). The CDR3 consists of 13 residues. The V and J ends lost 3 bases and 4 bases respectively, with 10 bases between them. Germline-derived CDR1 and CDR2 are SGHRS and YFSETQ. CDR3: CASSSTGSYGYTF. The CDR3 DNA sequence: TGCGCCAGCAGCTCCACAGGGAGCTATGGCTACACCTTC.

In this sample, this clonotype turned up many times. The V call is TRBV7-2, the J call TRBJ1-4; D is possibly TRBD1 (5 bases). The CDR3 extends over 14 amino acids. V lost 5 bases, J lost 4 bases, and 11 bases lay in between. Germline V lookup: CDR1 SGHTA, CDR2 FQGNSA. CDR3 sequence: CASSPLGLNEKLFF. In DNA, the CDR3 is TGTGCCAGCAGCCCCCTGGGACTTAATGAAAAACTGTTTTTT.

Many counts were recorded for this clonotype. The chain recombines TRBV5-1 with TRBJ1-4; 7 bases line up with TRBD1. CDR3 length equals 15 residues. With V trimmed by 1 base and J by 5 bases, 5 bases remained unmatched. Germline V gene sequence: CDR1 SGHRS, CDR2 YFSETQ. CDR3 nucleotides: TGCGCCAGCAGCTTGACAGGGGCGACGAATGAAAAACTGTTTTTT. As protein: CASSLTGATNEKLFF.

This clonotype occurred many times. This rearrangement joins TRBV24-1 to TRBJ2-3, with D perhaps matching TRBD1 (6 bases). Trimming stripped 12 bases from V and 0 bases from J, with 12 bases between. This CDR3 is built from 13 residues. Germline-derived CDR1 and CDR2 are KGHDR and SFDVKD. The CDR3: CAPVGQSTDTQYF. CDR3 nucleotide sequence: TGTGCCCCCGTTGGACAGAGCACAGATACGCAGTATTTT.

This clonotype occurred many times. The chain links TRBV20-1 to TRBJ1-6; 7 nucleotides align to TRBD1. After removal of 6 bases from V and 7 bases from J, the junction contained 9 bases not matched to a gene. This CDR3 region has 14 residues. Germline V lookup: CDR1 DFQATT, CDR2 SNEGSKA (reference sequence). The CDR3 region is CSAPTDRANSPLHF. The CDR3 nucleotides read TGCAGTGCCCCCACTGACAGGGCAAATTCACCCCTCCACTTT.

There are many counts of this clonotype. This chain links TRBV11-2 with TRBJ2-3, with a tentative D call TRBD2 (6 bases). CDR1 is SGHAT and CDR2 is FQNNGV in the germline V gene. This CDR3 spans 16 amino acids. V lost 3 bases, J lost 6 bases, and 19 bases lay in between. The CDR3 nucleotides are TGTGCCAGCAGCTTCCCCAAAGGGGTAGCGGATGATACGCAGTATTTT. Residues: CASSFPKGVADDTQYF.

Many counts were recorded for this clonotype. The chain employs TRBV7-6 and TRBJ1-6; perhaps TRBD1 as D (6 bases). Germline V lookup: CDR1 SGHVS, CDR2 FNYEAQ. CDR3 length equals 14 residues. V was pared by 5 bases and J by 12 bases, with 17 bases between. This chain's CDR3 is CASSPGTFLGPLHF. The CDR3 DNA sequence: TGTGCCAGCAGCCCTGGGACATTCTTGGGACCCCTCCACTTT.

This clonotype was counted at least ten times. This rearrangement joins TRBV5-1 to TRBJ1-1, with TRBD1 as a possible D gene (5 bases). The CDR3 has 14 residues. The V end lost 4 bases, the J end lost 7 bases, and 17 bases lay between the germline ends. Germline CDR1 reads SGHRS; CDR2 reads YFSETQ. The CDR3 DNA is TGCGCCAGCAGCGGCTTCGGGGGGAAGGATGAAGCTTTCTTT. Protein: CASSGFGGKDEAFF.

This clonotype was recorded many times. V is TRBV7-2 and J is TRBJ2-3, with 7 positions matching TRBD2. Germline CDR1 SGHTA, CDR2 FQGNSA. The CDR3 is 16 residues long. The V gene end was trimmed by 1 base and the J gene end by 8 bases; junction bases not matched to a gene: 12. CDR3 region: CASSLGTPGGPFTQYF. The DNA for the CDR3 is TGTGCCAGCAGCTTAGGAACCCCGGGAGGTCCCTTTACGCAGTATTTT.

The chain uses TRBV2 and TRBJ2-1; TRBD1 or TRBD2 may be the D gene (6 bases each). Trimming removed 6 bases from V and 0 bases from J, with 15 bases in between. CDR3 length: 16 residues. Germline assignment: CDR1 SNHLY and CDR2 FYNNEI. The CDR3 DNA is TGTGCCAGCAGCGACGGGGGCCCGAGCTCCTACAATGAGCAGTTCTTC. It encodes CASSDGGPSSYNEQFF.

This clonotype was counted ten times or more. The V and J genes are TRBV12-3 or TRBV12-4 and TRBJ1-2; 7 nucleotides align to TRBD1. The CDR3 loop spans 13 amino acids. J gave up 7 bases and V 2 bases, and 4 bases lay outside the gene matches. This CDR3 reads CASSLRGGFGYTF. Here the CDR3 DNA reads TGTGCCAGCAGTTTAAGAGGGGGCTTTGGCTACACCTTC.

Many counts were recorded for this clonotype. The rearrangement joins TRBV4-1 to TRBJ1-2; no clear D. Germline V gene data show CDR1 as MGHRA and CDR2 as YSYEKL. The CDR3 runs to 15 residues. V was pared by 4 bases and J by 4 bases, with 16 bases between. CDR3 bases: TGCGCCAGCAGCCCCCGGTCCGGGAACCTCTATGGCTACACCTTC. This sequence encodes CASSPRSGNLYGYTF.

There are many counts of this clonotype. V is TRBV27 and J is TRBJ2-7, with 7 nucleotides matching TRBD1. J was trimmed by 3 bases and V by 5 bases; bases with no gene match: 7. CDR3 length: 14 amino acids. CDR1 and CDR2 (germline): MNHEY, SMNVEV (reference sequence). The DNA for the CDR3 is TGTGCCAGCAGTCCCCTAGGACAGGTCTACGAGCAGTACTTC. Protein: CASSPLGQVYEQYF.

This clonotype appeared many times. The V call is TRBV20-1, the J call TRBJ2-7; 10 nucleotides align to TRBD2. The CDR3 is 17 residues long. Trimming cost V 1 base and J 2 bases; bases outside gene matches: 11. CDR1 is DFQATT, CDR2 SNEGSKA, per germline (reference sequence). The DNA of the CDR3 is TGCAGTGCTAGAGTTGTTAGCGGGGGGTTACCGACCTACGAGCAGTACTTC. This gives the protein CSARVVSGGLPTYEQYF.

Many counts were recorded for this clonotype. The chain joins TRBV14 to TRBJ1-1, with D tentatively TRBD1 (5 bases). Trimming cost V 1 base and J 5 bases, with 11 bases left between them. From germline, CDR1 is SGHDN and CDR2 FVKESK. The CDR3 length is 14 residues. The DNA for the CDR3 is TGTGCCAGCAGCCAAGTCGGGGGTATTACTGAAGCTTTCTTT. Its translation is CASSQVGGITEAFF.

This clonotype appeared many times. The J gene is TRBJ2-7, the V gene TRBV20-1, with D possibly matching TRBD2 (5 bases). The germline V gene encodes CDR1 DFQATT and CDR2 SNEGSKA (reference sequence). The CDR3 runs to 14 residues. The ends were cut back, 6 bases at V and 6 bases at J, with 21 bases in the middle. CDR3 sequence: CSASPPVASTEQYF. As DNA, the CDR3 is TGCAGTGCCTCGCCCCCCGTGGCTAGCACCGAGCAGTACTTC.

This clonotype was counted at least ten times. The chain is built from TRBV4-1 and TRBJ1-1; D possibly corresponds to TRBD1 (6 bases). This CDR3 has 13 residues. Trimming took off 0 bases at V and 11 bases at J, with 13 bases between the two ends. CDR1 is MGHRA and CDR2 is YSYEKL in the germline V gene. The CDR3 nucleotides are TGCGCCAGCAGCCAAGATTTCGGGGGCATCGCTTTCTTT. Amino acids: CASSQDFGGIAFF.

There are many counts of this clonotype. The CDR3 region is CASSYSGINEQFF. In DNA, the CDR3 is TGTGCCAGCAGTTACTCAGGCATCAATGAGCAGTTCTTC. This chain joins TRBV6-5 and TRBJ2-1; D not certain. CDR3 length equals 13 residues. Germline V gene lookup returns CDR1 MNHEY and CDR2 SVGAGI. Trimming left V 0 bases short and J 6 bases short, with 6 bases between.